This T cell receptor (beta chain) was captured by sequencing in a study of human CD8 memory T cell subsets. CDR1 is SGHRS, CDR2 YFSETQ, per germline. This CDR3 region has 13 residues. TCR beta was sequenced from UMI-tagged 5' RACE libraries. TCRdb re-called the 5' RACE reads; one entry per CDR3 protein, DNA not given. The sample totals roughly 10,000 distinct CDR3 sequences; its top ten clones hold roughly a fifth. A CCR7+ PD-1- TIGIT- phenotype characterized the stem-like memory CD8+ T cells (TSTEM). Magnetic separation of the negative type served to enrich total CD8+ T cells. Sequences were obtained from CD8+ stem-like memory T cells (TSCM and TCM) sorted from PBMCs. The subset denotes: stem-like memory CD8 T cells (TSTEM), CCR7+ PD-1- TIGIT-. This clonotype was sampled from a human donor in good health. The chain combines TRBV5-1 with TRBJ2-7; the TRBD1 assignment by TCRdb is unverifiable without DNA. CDR3 protein: CASSHRGDYEQYF.